The rows below give T cell receptor beta chains drawn from one sample of a study of T cell changes during pregnancy in multiple sclerosis. TCRdb keeps only in-frame clones here, not all; method: immunoSEQ multiplex PCR. The sample lists tens of thousands of clones, roughly 87% occurring once. The source was peripheral blood, collected in the first trimester of pregnancy. Receptors were obtained from a female donor with multiple sclerosis, enrolled in a pregnancy study. Both conserved end residues are part of each CDR3. The D gene is left open where the match is weak. Only part of the rows carry a size: once, few, many, or a class if the clone is expanded.

J | V | size | D | CDR3 | DNA
TRBJ1-2 | TRBV2 | - | - | CASRDGTRRGYTF | TGTGCCAGCAGGGACGGGACAAGGAGGGGCTACACCTTC
TRBJ2-7 | TRBV14 | - | TRBD2 | CASSGLVWGEQYF | TGTGCCAGCAGCGGACTAGTGTGGGGCGAGCAGTACTTC
TRBJ1-4 | TRBV10-3 | - | - | CAISEGSNEKLFF | TGTGCCATCAGTGAGGGCTCTAATGAAAAACTGTTTTTT
TRBJ2-7 | TRBV30 | - | TRBD1 | CAWSLGQAYEQYF | TGTGCCTGGAGTCTTGGACAGGCCTACGAGCAGTACTTC
TRBJ2-7 | TRBV6-5 | once | - | CASSYSLLGEQYF | TGTGCCAGCAGTTACTCTCTACTAGGCGAGCAGTACTTC
TRBJ1-2 | TRBV27 | - | - | CASSLKVNNQYGYTF | TGTGCCAGCAGTTTGAAAGTCAACAATCAATATGGCTACACCTTC
TRBJ2-7 | TRBV5-4 | - | TRBD1 | CASSRPGTGTEQYF | TGTGCCAGCAGCCGCCCCGGGACAGGGACGGAGCAGTACTTC
TRBJ2-5 | TRBV2 | - | - | CASSARAAGNLETQYF | TGTGCCAGCAGTGCTAGAGCAGCGGGTAACCTAGAGACCCAGTACTTC
TRBJ2-1 | TRBV5-4 | - | - | CASSPRAGDYNEQFF | TGTGCCAGCAGCCCTCGGGCAGGGGACTACAATGAGCAGTTCTTC
TRBJ2-3 | TRBV25-1 | - | TRBD1 | CASSATPGQSLVTQYF | TGTGCCAGCAGTGCTACGCCGGGACAGTCGCTCGTTACGCAGTATTTT
TRBJ1-2 | TRBV5-5 | many | TRBD1 | CASTPGTGLGYTF | TGTGCCAGCACCCCCGGGACAGGCCTCGGCTACACCTTC